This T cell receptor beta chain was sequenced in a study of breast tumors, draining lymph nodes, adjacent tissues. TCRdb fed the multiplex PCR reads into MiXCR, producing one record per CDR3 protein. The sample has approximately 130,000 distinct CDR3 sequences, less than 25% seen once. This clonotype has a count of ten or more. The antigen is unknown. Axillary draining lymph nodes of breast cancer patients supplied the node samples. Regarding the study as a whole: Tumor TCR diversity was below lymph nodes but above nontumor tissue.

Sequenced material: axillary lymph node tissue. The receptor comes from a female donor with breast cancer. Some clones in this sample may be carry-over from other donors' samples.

This chain's CDR3 is CASRTGTPTGELFF. The CDR3 coding sequence is TGTGCCAGTAGGACCGGGACCCCGACCGGGGAGCTGTTTTTT. This chain links TRBV19 with TRBJ2-2; tentatively, D is TRBD1 or TRBD2 (5 bases each). Trimming removed 6 bases at V and 5 bases at J, with 13 bases between. The CDR3 sequence is 14 residues long. Germline values: CDR1 LNHDA, CDR2 SQIVND (reference sequence).